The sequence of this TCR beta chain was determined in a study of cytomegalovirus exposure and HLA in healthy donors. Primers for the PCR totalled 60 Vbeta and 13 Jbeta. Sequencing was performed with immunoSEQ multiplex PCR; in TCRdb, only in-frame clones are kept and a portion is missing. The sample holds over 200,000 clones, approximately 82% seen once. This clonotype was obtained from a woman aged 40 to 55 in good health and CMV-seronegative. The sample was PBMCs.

The CDR3 spells CATSREDRTATNEKLFF. CDR3 nucleotides: TGTGCCACCAGCAGAGAAGACCGGACTGCAACTAATGAAAAACTGTTTTTT. The rearrangement uses TRBV15 and TRBJ1-4; no clear D. CDR3 length: 17 amino acids. Germline CDR1 is LNHNV and CDR2 is YYDKDF (reference sequence). The V end was cut by 0 bases, the J end by 0 bases, with 11 bases between. The entire variable domain, with the rest obtained from reference TRBV15 and TRBJ1-4, is as follows: DAMVIQNPRYQVTQFGKPVTLSCSQTLNHNVMYWYQQKSSQAPKLLFHYYDKDFNNEADTPDNFQSRRPNTSFCFLDIRSPGLGDTAMYLCATSREDRTATNEKLFFGSGTQLSVL.